This is a list of T cell receptor beta chains from one sample in a study of technical replicates of blood from a handful of donors. Sequencing used immunoSEQ multiplex PCR; TCRdb keeps in-frame clones, though not all of them. Of about 75,000 clones in the sample, approximately 97% are singletons; the top ten hold around 0.18%. The sequenced sample was T cells isolated from PBMCs. Source of these receptors: a human donor in good health. Both conserved end residues are part of each CDR3. The order of the fields is CDR3 length, V gene, J gene, CDR3 protein.

13	TRBV5-1	TRBJ1-5	CASGEGLGQPQHF
14	TRBV19	TRBJ1-1	CASSITSQDTEAFF
14	TRBV6-5	TRBJ1-1	CASSYDRLNTEAFF
14	TRBV25-1	TRBJ1-1	CASSGDRVVTEAFF
14	TRBV28	TRBJ2-7	CASSVQGQAYEQYF
14	TRBV29-1	TRBJ2-1	CSVGTGGDYNEQFF
13	TRBV29-1	TRBJ2-1	CSVVGGSSDEQFF
14	TRBV19	TRBJ2-3	CASSDSGMADTQYF
15	TRBV2	TRBJ1-4	CASTWGGQVNEKLFF
17	TRBV15	TRBJ2-5	CATSTKIQGARPETQYF
16	TRBV19	TRBJ2-6	CASSKLTGPGANVLTF
15	TRBV29-1	TRBJ1-2	CSVEAPGDPFYGYTF
18	TRBV7-5	TRBJ2-7	CVRSLWSIEGECSYEQYF
16	TRBV2	TRBJ2-1	CASSERGVPPYNEQFF
12	TRBV6-5	TRBJ2-1	CASSYLFGREFF
17	TRBV28	TRBJ2-6	CASSPERGTGGANVLTF
13	TRBV7-8	TRBJ1-2	CASSLSLNYGYTF
15	TRBV13	TRBJ2-7	CASSFTRDNSYEQYF
14	TRBV27	TRBJ1-4	CASSAGTGGEKLFF
14	TRBV7-6	TRBJ1-1	CASSLGEWNTEAFF
14	TRBV5-6	TRBJ1-5	CASSGRTSHQPQHF
18	TRBV28	TRBJ1-4	CASSTLQGQTTTNEKLFF
11	TRBV19	TRBJ2-7	CATTNRDEQYF
15	TRBV19	TRBJ2-3	CASSIGQGTTDTQYF
15	TRBV27	TRBJ2-7	CASSTTGVITYEQYF
16	TRBV2	TRBJ1-4	CASSSPQGRTNEKLFF
13	TRBV6-5	TRBJ2-3	CASSATGRAGVYF
13	TRBV6-1	TRBJ2-5	CACGLVVSETQYF
17	TRBV9	TRBJ2-1	CASSVEATVLFGNEQFF
14	TRBV6-5	TRBJ1-2	CASRLQVAQGGYTF
14	TRBV6-5	TRBJ1-1	CASSYGPRDTEAFF
15	TRBV6-1	TRBJ2-1	CASRGREGRGNEQFF
15	TRBV27	TRBJ1-5	CASSFLPFIDQPQHF
17	TRBV9	TRBJ1-3	CASSVEGQPISGNTIYF
13	TRBV7-3	TRBJ2-2	CASSVANTGELFF
14	TRBV11-2	TRBJ2-3	CASSPDRGGDTQYF
14	TRBV5-1	TRBJ1-1	CASSPTGRGFEAFF
14	TRBV14	TRBJ2-1	CASSQVSGRNEQFF
14	TRBV5-6	TRBJ2-7	CASSPTSGVYEQYF
17	TRBV7-8	TRBJ1-3	CASSLVGVVIPGNTIYF
13	TRBV29-1	TRBJ2-7	CSVLNDRGYEQYF
16	TRBV6-5	TRBJ1-2	CASSYSILRGDYGYTF
17	TRBV12-5	TRBJ2-2	CASGLALTGTSPGELFF
13	TRBV7-2	TRBJ2-7	CASSLVGRGEQYF
16	TRBV7-6	TRBJ1-1	CASSLTPTPTLLEAFF
17	TRBV15	TRBJ1-5	CATSRDYSRETGQAQHF
15	TRBV9	TRBJ1-3	CASSAWTGAGNTIYF
14	TRBV6-5	TRBJ2-2	CASFNYANTGELFF
13	TRBV27	TRBJ1-5	CASSFRGNQPQHF
13	TRBV18	TRBJ1-5	CASSPGGDQPQHF